A single sample is the source of the 30 T cell receptor beta chains below, sequenced in a study of cytomegalovirus exposure and HLA in healthy donors. PCR employed 60 Vbeta and 13 Jbeta primers. Here immunoSEQ multiplex PCR was the method, and the copy in TCRdb shows in-frame clones only, minus some. The sample includes fewer than 100,000 clones, around four fifths seen only once; the top ten take less than 5.5%. Material for sequencing was PBMCs. The receptor source for this set is a male donor in good health and CMV-seropositive.

The chain employs TRBV19 and TRBJ2-1; possible D gene TRBD1, 5 bases. The germline gives CDR1 LNHDA, CDR2 SQIVND (reference sequence). V lost 5 bases to trimming and J lost 5 bases, with 7 bases between them. The CDR3 runs to 12 residues. Here the CDR3 reads CASSQGNNEQFF. CDR3 sequence (DNA): TGTGCCAGTAGTCAGGGCAACAATGAGCAGTTCTTC.

The V call is TRBV4-2, the J call TRBJ2-1; TRBD2 aligns across 9 bases. This CDR3 comprises 17 residues. Germline V gene data show CDR1 as LGHNA and CDR2 as YNFKEQ. The junction had 4 bases not matched to a gene; V was cut back by 0 bases and J by 1 base. This chain's CDR3 is CASSQDLAGASYNEQFF. The CDR3 region has the DNA TGTGCCAGCAGCCAAGACTTAGCGGGAGCATCCTACAATGAGCAGTTCTTC.

CDR3 nucleotides: TGTGCCAGCAGCCCCAACAGTTTCCCCACAGATACGCAGTATTTT. This translates into CASSPNSFPTDTQYF. This chain links TRBV13 with TRBJ2-3; D gene unclear. Trimming took off 5 bases at V and 2 bases at J, with 14 bases between the two ends. The CDR3 extends over 15 amino acids. In germline, CDR1 is PRHDT, CDR2 FYEKMQ (reference sequence).

The rearrangement joins TRBV4-1 to TRBJ2-5, with 12 bases fitting TRBD2. V lost 4 bases and J lost 2; bases outside the gene matches: 2. This CDR3 contains 15 residues. Looked up from germline, CDR1 is MGHRA and CDR2 is YSYEKL. CDR3 amino acids: CASSRGLAGQETQYF. DNA of the CDR3: TGCGCCAGCAGCCGAGGACTAGCGGGGCAAGAGACCCAGTACTTC.

This chain connects TRBV14 to TRBJ2-1; TRBD2 matches 8 bases. There are 14 residues in the CDR3. With V trimmed by 5 bases and J by 9 bases, 9 bases remained unmatched. CDR1 is SGHDN, CDR2 FVKESK, per germline. The DNA of the CDR3 is TGTGCCAGCAGCGCACTAGCGGCCTACGGTGAGCAGTTCTTC. Protein product: CASSALAAYGEQFF.

The CDR3 DNA is TGTGCCAGCAGTTACGGGGCCAGTGATGAGCAGTTCTTC. Protein sequence: CASSYGASDEQFF. J is TRBJ2-1 and V is TRBV6-5; TRBD1 is a possible D gene (5 bases). The CDR3 has 13 amino acids. The V gene lost 2 bases and the J gene lost 8 bases, with 10 bases spanning the gap. Germline values: CDR1 MNHEY, CDR2 SVGAGI.

This chain uses TRBV19 with TRBJ2-7; a weak D match, TRBD2 (6 bases). The ends were cut back, 3 bases at V and 5 bases at J, with 14 bases in the middle. Germline CDR1 LNHDA, CDR2 SQIVND (reference sequence). CDR3 length: 14 amino acids. For the CDR3, the DNA is TGTGCCAGTAGTATCGGGAGCAATTCAGACGAGCAGTACTTC. Encoded protein: CASSIGSNSDEQYF.

This clone was detected only once. The chain uses TRBV19 and TRBJ2-1, with 13 nucleotides matching TRBD2. The CDR3 has 17 residues. Germline values: CDR1 LNHDA, CDR2 SQIVND (reference sequence). Trimming took 3 bases from V and 1 from J; bases not matched to a gene: 3. The CDR3 is CASSMGLAGNSYNEQFF. CDR3 coding DNA: TGTGCCAGTAGTATGGGACTAGCGGGGAATTCCTACAATGAGCAGTTCTTC.

V is TRBV6-5 and J is TRBJ2-7, with TRBD1 matching over 9 bases. The junction had 7 bases not matched to a gene; V was cut back by 6 bases and J by 4 bases. Germline CDR1 reads MNHEY; CDR2 reads SVGAGI. The CDR3 is 14 residues long. The CDR3 bases are TGTGCCAGCAGCCCCGGGACAGGGTCTTACGAGCAGTACTTC. The encoded protein is CASSPGTGSYEQYF.

This clone was recorded a few times. This chain uses TRBV18 with TRBJ2-2, with TRBD2 identical over 8 bases. The CDR3 totals 16 residues. V dropped 3 bases and J dropped 6; count of bases not matched to a gene: 9. Germline V gives CDR1 KGHSH, CDR2 LQKENI. CDR3 amino acids: CASSPRTSRFSGELFF. Written as DNA, the CDR3 is TGTGCCAGCTCACCTCGGACTAGCAGATTCTCCGGGGAGCTGTTTTTT.

On this clone itself: Other DNA sequences in the sample encode the same CDR3. This rearrangement joins TRBV28 to TRBJ1-4; no clear D gene. V lost 2 bases, J lost 8 bases, and 6 bases lay in between. In germline, CDR1 is MDHEN, CDR2 SYDVKM. The CDR3 is made up of 12 amino acids. The CDR3 nucleotides read TGTGCCAGCAGTTTACTCAGGGAAAAACTGTTTTTT. Translation gives CASSLLREKLFF. The full variable domain, in which reference TRBV28 and TRBJ1-4 provide the parts outside the CDR3, is DVKVTQSSRYLVKRTGEKVFLECVQDMDHENMFWYRQDPGLGLRLIYFSYDVKMKEKGDIPEGYSVSREKKERFSLILESASTNQTSMYLCASSLLREKLFFGSGTQLSVL.

The genes are TRBV2 and TRBJ2-7; the D gene is possibly TRBD1 (6 bases). This CDR3 is 13 amino acids long. V lost 4 bases to trimming and J lost 4 bases, with 11 bases between them. Germline CDR1 is SNHLY and CDR2 is FYNNEI. The CDR3, as DNA: TGTGCCAGCAGTGGAACAGGGATATACGAGCAGTACTTC. Its protein is CASSGTGIYEQYF.

The chain has TRBV5-1 and TRBJ1-2; D call uncertain. Germline V gene sequence: CDR1 SGHRS, CDR2 YFSETQ. The CDR3 length is 12 residues. V lost 5 bases to trimming and J lost 6 bases, with 11 bases between them. CDR3 protein: CASSPGGHGYTF. CDR3 coding DNA: TGCGCCAGCAGTCCCGGTGGGCATGGCTACACCTTC.

The chain recombines TRBV7-2 with TRBJ1-2; the match to TRBD1 covers 8 bases. Trimming removed 5 bases from V and 3 bases from J; junction bases left unmatched: 5. Germline lookup yields CDR1 SGHTA and CDR2 FQGNSA. The CDR3 sequence is 14 residues long. CDR3 DNA sequence: TGTGCCAGCAGCCGGGACAGGAAAGACTATGGCTACACCTTC. It specifies CASSRDRKDYGYTF. Variable domain in full (rest from reference TRBV7-2 and TRBJ1-2): GAGVSQSPSNKVTEKGKDVELRCDPISGHTALYWYRQSLGQGLEFLIYFQGNSAPDKSGLPSDRFSAERTGGSVSTLTIQRTQQEDSAVYLCASSRDRKDYGYTFGSGTRLTVV.

In nucleotides, the CDR3 is TGCAGCGTTGTTCCCCCGGGGAGGGCTGGAAACACCATATATTTT. It yields the protein CSVVPPGRAGNTIYF. The chain uses TRBV29-1 and TRBJ1-3; the D is unclear. There are 15 residues in the CDR3. Germline loops: CDR1 SQVTM, CDR2 ANQGSEA. V was pared by 4 bases and J by 2 bases, with 15 bases between.

This sequence joins TRBV6-4 and TRBJ2-5, with D unresolved. CDR1 and CDR2 (germline): MRHNA, SNTAGT. V was shortened by 3 bases and J by 5 bases, with 13 bases between the two germline ends. This CDR3 has 14 residues. CDR3 nucleotide sequence: TGTGCCAGCAGTGAGGGCCCACACGAGGAGACCCAGTACTTC. It encodes CASSEGPHEETQYF.

The chain links TRBV5-1 to TRBJ1-2; 10 positions agree with TRBD1. CDR1 SGHRS and CDR2 YFSETQ come from the germline V gene. CDR3 length equals 14 residues. The junction had 9 bases not matched to a gene; V was cut back by 5 bases and J by 8 bases. The DNA of the CDR3 is TGCGCCAGCAGGCTAGAAGGACAGGGGGGAGGCTACACCTTC. This gives the protein CASRLEGQGGGYTF.

This clone was seen a few times. The genes are TRBV5-1 and TRBJ2-5, with 8 bases that match TRBD1. The V and J ends lost 3 bases and 5 bases, in that order; junction bases with no gene match: 3. The CDR3 runs 13 residues. Germline CDR1 SGHRS, CDR2 YFSETQ. This CDR3 is CASSWTGFETQYF. CDR3 in DNA: TGCGCCAGCAGCTGGACAGGGTTCGAGACCCAGTACTTC.

This clone was picked up a small number of times. Other nucleotide sequences in the sample specify the same CDR3. The chain combines TRBV30 with TRBJ2-2; weak D call: TRBD1 (6 bases). Trimming cost V 3 bases and J 4 bases, with 15 bases left between them. There are 15 residues in the CDR3. The germline V gene has CDR1 GTSNPN and CDR2 SVGIG (reference sequence). The CDR3 is CAWRPDRRFTGELFF. In DNA form, the CDR3 reads TGTGCCTGGAGACCCGACAGGAGATTCACCGGGGAGCTGTTTTTT.

This sequence joins TRBV6-6 and TRBJ1-5, with TRBD1 matching over 7 bases. This CDR3 region has 13 residues. V was clipped by 2 bases and J by 9 bases; unmatched bases: 4. Germline V gene lookup returns CDR1 MNHNY and CDR2 SVGAGI (reference sequence). CDR3 coding DNA: TGTGCCAGCAGTTACGAGGGGGCTGGGCCCCAGCATTTT. This gives the protein CASSYEGAGPQHF.

The genes are TRBV19 and TRBJ2-7; perhaps TRBD2 as D (6 bases). Germline CDR1 is LNHDA and CDR2 is SQIVND (reference sequence). The CDR3 length is 13 residues. Trimming took 5 bases from V and 3 from J, leaving 11 bases between them. CDR3 residues: CASSQGLVYEQYF. The CDR3 nucleotides are TGTGCCAGTAGTCAGGGACTCGTCTACGAGCAGTACTTC.

This clone was detected only once. CDR3 DNA sequence: TGTGCCAGTAGGCCACAGGGCCTTAGCAATCAGCCCCAGCATTTT. Translated: CASRPQGLSNQPQHF. The rearrangement joins TRBV19 to TRBJ1-5; the D gene is possibly TRBD1 (6 bases). Trimming stripped 6 bases from V and 0 bases from J, with 12 bases between. Germline-derived CDR1 and CDR2 are LNHDA and SQIVND (reference sequence). This CDR3 has 15 amino acids.

This CDR3 reads CASSPGTSGDQETQYF. In DNA form, the CDR3 reads TGCGCCAGCAGCCCGGGGACTAGCGGGGACCAAGAGACCCAGTACTTC. The chain couples TRBV5-1 to TRBJ2-5, with TRBD2 matching over 13 bases. V shed 4 bases, J shed 0 bases, and the junction held 3 bases outside the gene matches. Germline-derived CDR1 and CDR2 are SGHRS and YFSETQ. This CDR3 spans 16 amino acids. Looking up the rest from reference TRBV5-1 and TRBJ2-5 gives the full variable domain: KAGVTQTPRYLIKTRGQQVTLSCSPISGHRSVSWYQQTPGQGLQFLFEYFSETQRNKGNFPGRFSGRQFSNSRSEMNVSTLELGDSALYLCASSPGTSGDQETQYFGPGTRLLVL.

V usage is TRBV19 and J usage is TRBJ2-7; 10 positions agree with TRBD1. V dropped 10 bases and J dropped 3; count of bases not matched to a gene: 18. This CDR3 is built from 17 residues. Germline CDR1 reads LNHDA; CDR2 reads SQIVND (reference sequence). The CDR3 region has the DNA TGTGCCACGGAGGCAGGGGACAGGGGAGGGCTGCACTACGAGCAGTACTTC. This sequence encodes CATEAGDRGGLHYEQYF. Full variable domain (rest looked up from reference TRBV19 and TRBJ2-7): DGGITQSPKYLFRKEGQNVTLSCEQNLNHDAMYWYRQDPGQGLRLIYYSQIVNDFQKGDIAEGYSVSREKKESFPLTVTSAQKNPTAFYLCATEAGDRGGLHYEQYFGPGTRLTVT.

In its sample, this clone was seen once. CDR3 residues: CASWAQSGYTF. CDR3 DNA: TGTGCCAGCTGGGCCCAGAGTGGCTACACCTTC. The gene calls are TRBV28 and TRBJ1-2; D gene uncertain. Germline V gives CDR1 MDHEN, CDR2 SYDVKM. V lost 8 bases and J lost 7, with 11 bases in between. The CDR3 length is 11 residues.

This clone was counted a single time. The V gene is TRBV15, the J gene TRBJ2-7, with 11 nucleotides matching TRBD1. CDR1 and CDR2 (germline): LNHNV, YYDKDF (reference sequence). This CDR3 has 14 amino acids. V lost 5 bases to trimming and J lost 4 bases; unmatched junction nucleotides: 4. The CDR3 coding sequence is TGTGCCACCAGCCCGGGACAGGGGGTATACGAGCAGTACTTC. Translated: CATSPGQGVYEQYF.

The chain is built from TRBV7-9 and TRBJ2-1; possible D gene TRBD2, 6 bases. V was trimmed by 1 base and J by 8 bases, leaving 18 bases between them. From germline, CDR1 is SEHNR and CDR2 FQNEAQ (reference sequence). This CDR3 region has 16 residues. CDR3 region: CASSLVGRTGVDEQFF. CDR3 nucleotide sequence: TGTGCCAGCAGCTTAGTAGGCCGGACGGGGGTCGATGAGCAGTTCTTC.

This clone came up once. The V gene is TRBV27, the J gene TRBJ1-5, with TRBD1 matching over 7 bases. V shed 4 bases, J shed 1 base, and the junction held 13 bases outside the gene matches. Germline values: CDR1 MNHEY, CDR2 SMNVEV (reference sequence). CDR3 length equals 18 residues. As DNA, the CDR3 is TGTGCCAGCAGTTACCACTCTTCGACAGGGAGAAGCAATCAGCCCCAGCATTTT. It yields the protein CASSYHSSTGRSNQPQHF.

This clone was observed a single time. The chain carries TRBV4-1 and TRBJ2-3, with 8 bases lining up with TRBD1. Germline V gene sequence: CDR1 MGHRA, CDR2 YSYEKL. Unmatched junction bases numbered 5, after V lost 3 bases and J lost 9 bases. CDR3 size: 13 residues. CDR3 sequence: CASSHPDRGTQYF. CDR3 nucleotides: TGCGCCAGCAGCCATCCCGACAGGGGAACGCAGTATTTT.

The chain combines TRBV27 with TRBJ1-1, with 7 positions matching TRBD1. This CDR3 has 15 amino acids. Germline values: CDR1 MNHEY, CDR2 SMNVEV (reference sequence). Losses at the gene ends were 3 bases for V and 0 bases for J; bases not matched to a gene: 4. Here the CDR3 reads CASSLGTAMNTEAFF. The CDR3 nucleotides are TGTGCCAGCAGTTTGGGGACAGCAATGAACACTGAAGCTTTCTTT.